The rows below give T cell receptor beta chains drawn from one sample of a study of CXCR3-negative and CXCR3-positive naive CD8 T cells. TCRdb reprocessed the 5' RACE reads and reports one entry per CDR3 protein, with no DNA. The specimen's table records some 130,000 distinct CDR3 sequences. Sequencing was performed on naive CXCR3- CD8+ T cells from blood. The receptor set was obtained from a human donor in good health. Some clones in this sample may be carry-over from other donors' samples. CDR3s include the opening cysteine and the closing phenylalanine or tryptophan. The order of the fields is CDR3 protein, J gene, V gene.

CDR3aa: CASSRGGMTYEQYF
j_gene: TRBJ2-7
v_gene: TRBV7-2

CDR3aa: CSARDRVSGTDTQYF
j_gene: TRBJ2-3
v_gene: TRBV20-1

CDR3aa: CASSQDFGRGYEQYF
j_gene: TRBJ2-7
v_gene: TRBV4-1

CDR3aa: CSTKGLGDNIQYF
j_gene: TRBJ2-4
v_gene: TRBV20-1

CDR3aa: CASSKLAGEGETQYF
j_gene: TRBJ2-1
v_gene: TRBV6-5

CDR3aa: CSVEFPGAYEQYF
j_gene: TRBJ2-7
v_gene: TRBV29-1

CDR3aa: CASSTYDSKETQYF
j_gene: TRBJ2-5
v_gene: TRBV19

CDR3aa: CASSRTSSNEQFF
j_gene: TRBJ2-1
v_gene: TRBV7-9

CDR3aa: CSVAATVSLSSYNEQFF
j_gene: TRBJ2-1
v_gene: TRBV29-1

CDR3aa: CASSFRTSGTPNNEQFF
j_gene: TRBJ2-1
v_gene: TRBV12-3/TRBV12-4

CDR3aa: CASRGSTDTQYF
j_gene: TRBJ2-3
v_gene: TRBV2

CDR3aa: CATSDLLDTGELFF
j_gene: TRBJ2-2
v_gene: TRBV24-1

CDR3aa: CASSLGGVAGSPSGETQYF
j_gene: TRBJ2-5
v_gene: TRBV13

CDR3aa: CASSSQPREETEAFF
j_gene: TRBJ1-1
v_gene: TRBV5-1

CDR3aa: CASSTPAGERETQYF
j_gene: TRBJ2-5
v_gene: TRBV7-9

CDR3aa: CASSSPLGSSYNEQFF
j_gene: TRBJ2-1
v_gene: TRBV7-9

CDR3aa: CASSLIGNQPQHF
j_gene: TRBJ1-5
v_gene: TRBV12-3/TRBV12-4

CDR3aa: CASSNRQLEDRDSYNEQFF
j_gene: TRBJ2-1
v_gene: TRBV7-6

CDR3aa: CASSSPGSYEQYF
j_gene: TRBJ2-7
v_gene: TRBV7-9

CDR3aa: CSARGRLEETQYF
j_gene: TRBJ2-5
v_gene: TRBV20-1

CDR3aa: CASSESSPGIVGYTF
j_gene: TRBJ1-2
v_gene: TRBV10-2

CDR3aa: CASSFPSLAGNDNEQFF
j_gene: TRBJ2-1
v_gene: TRBV12-3/TRBV12-4

CDR3aa: CASSQDWIPYEQYF
j_gene: TRBJ2-7
v_gene: TRBV4-1

CDR3aa: CASRLTGEAFF
j_gene: TRBJ1-1
v_gene: TRBV2

CDR3aa: CASSFGQGHEQYF
j_gene: TRBJ2-7
v_gene: TRBV6-2/TRBV6-3

CDR3aa: CASSCRGRFCETQYF
j_gene: TRBJ2-5
v_gene: TRBV28

CDR3aa: CSASGMDKVIYEQYF
j_gene: TRBJ2-7
v_gene: TRBV20-1

CDR3aa: CSARPLTYEQYF
j_gene: TRBJ2-7
v_gene: TRBV20-1

CDR3aa: CSVVNLPYGYTF
j_gene: TRBJ1-2
v_gene: TRBV29-1

CDR3aa: CASSGGWQGAYYEQYF
j_gene: TRBJ2-7
v_gene: TRBV5-5

CDR3aa: CASSFVGGSYGQYF
j_gene: TRBJ2-7
v_gene: TRBV5-1

CDR3aa: CASSVSLAGRTDNEQFF
j_gene: TRBJ2-1
v_gene: TRBV9

CDR3aa: CASRGDRGSEQPQHF
j_gene: TRBJ1-5
v_gene: TRBV4-3

CDR3aa: CSAREVERVTYEQYF
j_gene: TRBJ2-7
v_gene: TRBV20-1

CDR3aa: CASSPTDRGQADTQYF
j_gene: TRBJ2-3
v_gene: TRBV12-3/TRBV12-4

CDR3aa: CASKLAGVNEQFF
j_gene: TRBJ2-1
v_gene: TRBV7-9

CDR3aa: CASSPSSQVNEQFF
j_gene: TRBJ2-1
v_gene: TRBV18

CDR3aa: CASSDIPTRQLEQYF
j_gene: TRBJ2-7
v_gene: TRBV28

CDR3aa: CSVAEPGTGGIIFF
j_gene: TRBJ1-1
v_gene: TRBV29-1

CDR3aa: CATSRVGGTGFAGELFF
j_gene: TRBJ2-2
v_gene: TRBV15

CDR3aa: CSVEDPDPKETQYF
j_gene: TRBJ2-5
v_gene: TRBV29-1

CDR3aa: CASSLRGGLYEQYF
j_gene: TRBJ2-7
v_gene: TRBV7-9

CDR3aa: CSVVLAVNTEAFF
j_gene: TRBJ1-1
v_gene: TRBV29-1

CDR3aa: CAWSLQRSSYEQYF
j_gene: TRBJ2-7
v_gene: TRBV30

CDR3aa: CAILPMNYEQYF
j_gene: TRBJ2-7
v_gene: TRBV7-9

CDR3aa: CASSLVLRETQYF
j_gene: TRBJ2-5
v_gene: TRBV28

CDR3aa: CSVAGEMGVDYGYTF
j_gene: TRBJ1-2
v_gene: TRBV29-1

CDR3aa: CASSRGPPAFF
j_gene: TRBJ1-1
v_gene: TRBV28

CDR3aa: CSASRVQVNTEAFF
j_gene: TRBJ1-1
v_gene: TRBV20-1

CDR3aa: CASSFSQREDYEQYF
j_gene: TRBJ2-7
v_gene: TRBV12-3/TRBV12-4